The 30 T cell receptor beta chains reported below all come from one sample, sequenced in a study of T cell responses to AZD1222 COVID-19 vaccine. Repertoires were generated with immunoSEQ multiplex PCR, while TCRdb's copy carries only in-frame clones and drops some. The sample records some 100,000 clones, more than 75% being singletons. Sequences were derived from peripheral blood, sampled on day 0 of AZD1222 vaccination. These receptors all come from an adult in good health.

The sample holds one count of this clone. V gene TRBV27 combines with J gene TRBJ2-1; TRBD1 is a possible D gene (6 bases). Germline loops: CDR1 MNHEY, CDR2 SMNVEV (reference sequence). V was shortened by 5 bases and J by 14 bases, with 16 bases between the two germline ends. The CDR3 is made up of 12 amino acids. CDR3 loop: CASSPSGVRKFF. The CDR3 nucleotides read TGTGCCAGCAGTCCCTCAGGGGTAAGAAAGTTCTTC.

This sequence joins TRBV19 and TRBJ2-3, with D unclear. The CDR3 sequence is 14 residues long. CDR1 LNHDA and CDR2 SQIVND come from the germline V gene (reference sequence). V was clipped by 0 bases and J by 8 bases, with 12 bases between them. CDR3 loop: CASSIDAVPSTQYF. DNA for the CDR3: TGTGCCAGTAGTATAGATGCCGTTCCCAGTACGCAGTATTTT.

This clone was found a few times. The J gene is TRBJ2-3, the V gene TRBV3-1 (or the pseudogene TRBV3-2), with 7 bases lining up with TRBD2. Losses at the gene ends were 5 bases for V and 6 bases for J; bases not matched to a gene: 11. Germline CDR1 LGHDT, CDR2 YNNKEL (reference sequence). The length of the CDR3 is 15 residues. The CDR3 sequence: CASSARDYQVDTQYF. As DNA, the CDR3 is TGTGCCAGCAGCGCCCGGGACTACCAAGTGGATACGCAGTATTTT.

For this clone: Other DNA sequences in this sample translate to the same CDR3. This chain's CDR3 is CASSPRTGELFF. The CDR3 DNA reads as TGTGCCAGCTCACCAAGAACCGGGGAGCTGTTTTTT. The chain joins TRBV18 to TRBJ2-2, with D unresolved. The length of the CDR3 is 12 residues. Per the germline V gene, CDR1 is KGHSH and CDR2 is LQKENI. Trimming left V 2 bases short and J 5 bases short, with 3 bases between.

The CDR3 spells CASSRTGGFNNEQFF. CDR3 bases: TGTGCCAGCAGCCGGACAGGGGGCTTCAACAATGAGCAGTTCTTC. This chain links TRBV7-3 with TRBJ2-1; 11 bases match TRBD1. The length of the CDR3 is 15 residues. The V and J ends lost 5 bases and 5 bases, in that order; junction bases with no gene match: 5. Germline values: CDR1 SGHTA, CDR2 FQGTGA.

The chain employs TRBV3-1 (or the pseudogene TRBV3-2) and TRBJ2-1, with a possible D match to TRBD2 (6 bases). CDR1 and CDR2 (germline): LGHDT, YNNKEL (reference sequence). There are 15 residues in the CDR3. Between the trimmed V and J ends, which lost 7 bases and 0 bases, there was a span of 13 bases. CDR3 in amino acids: CASMWGDASYNEQFF. As DNA, the CDR3 is TGTGCCAGCATGTGGGGGGATGCCTCCTACAATGAGCAGTTCTTC.

In this sample, this clone turned up once. The chain has TRBV3-1 (or the pseudogene TRBV3-2) and TRBJ2-3; 11 bases agree with TRBD2. V gave up 1 base and J gave up 5 bases; unmatched junction bases: 5. Germline CDR1 reads LGHDT; CDR2 reads YNNKEL (reference sequence). The CDR3 contains 16 residues. The CDR3 DNA sequence: TGTGCCAGCAGCCAAGGGTCTAGCGGGGGGTTAGATACGCAGTATTTT. It translates to CASSQGSSGGLDTQYF.

The gene calls are TRBV7-8 and TRBJ1-1; D may be TRBD1 (6 bases). Germline CDR1 is SGHVS and CDR2 is FQNEAQ. The CDR3 has 18 residues. V was cut by 5 bases and J by 1 base, with 23 bases left in between. CDR3 sequence (DNA): TGTGCCAGCAGCCCGCGACCGCGACAGGACTCCACGAACACTGAAGCTTTCTTT. Protein: CASSPRPRQDSTNTEAFF. The full variable domain, with the rest looked up from reference TRBV7-8 and TRBJ1-1, is GAGVSQSPRYKVAKRGQDVALRCDPISGHVSLFWYQQALGQGPEFLTYFQNEAQLDKSGLPSDRFFAERPEGSVSTLKIQRTQQEDSAVYLCASSPRPRQDSTNTEAFFGQGTRLTVV.

The J gene is TRBJ1-2, the V gene TRBV12-5; D call uncertain. CDR1 is LGHNT and CDR2 is FRNRAP in the germline V gene. There are 12 residues in the CDR3. V was clipped by 7 bases and J by 0 bases, with 6 bases between them. Written as DNA, the CDR3 is TGTGCTAGTGCGGGGTCTAACTATGGCTACACCTTC. Its protein product is CASAGSNYGYTF.

The chain employs TRBV4-3 and TRBJ1-6; 7 bases map to TRBD1. V trimming: 1 base; J trimming: 11 bases; junction bases outside the gene matches: 8. Germline CDR1 LGHNA, CDR2 YSLEER. The CDR3 spans 15 residues. The CDR3 DNA sequence: TGCGCCAGCAGCCAAGTGGGAGGGGGCGACCCACCCCTCCACTTT. This codes for CASSQVGGGDPPLHF.

The J gene is TRBJ1-5, the V gene TRBV4-3, with D possibly TRBD1 on 6 matching bases. CDR1 and CDR2 (germline): LGHNA, YSLEER. Trimming removed 4 bases at V and 7 bases at J, with 17 bases between. This CDR3 is 15 amino acids long. The CDR3 sequence: CASSLQQGGRQPQHF. CDR3 DNA: TGCGCCAGCAGCCTACAACAGGGAGGGCGGCAGCCCCAGCATTTT.

This chain connects TRBV27 to TRBJ1-1; perhaps TRBD1 as D (6 bases). V lost 5 bases, J lost 4 bases, and 17 bases lay in between. The V gene's germline CDR1 is MNHEY and CDR2 SMNVEV (reference sequence). CDR3 size: 15 residues. In DNA, the CDR3 is TGTGCCAGCAGTACAGACCAGGGGTTGGGCACTGAAGCTTTCTTT. Protein: CASSTDQGLGTEAFF.

The V call is TRBV6-5, the J call TRBJ2-3; TRBD2 matches 15 bases. CDR1 and CDR2 (germline): MNHEY, SVGAGI. With 6 bases clipped from V and 6 bases from J, the junction kept 4 bases outside the gene matches. The CDR3 sequence is 15 residues long. CDR3 nucleotide sequence: TGTGCCAGCAGCCCCGGGACTAGCGGGGGGGATACGCAGTATTTT. Amino acid sequence: CASSPGTSGGDTQYF.

The genes are TRBV7-3 and TRBJ2-1; no firm D call. Germline V gene data show CDR1 as SGHTA and CDR2 as FQGTGA. The CDR3 sequence is 11 residues long. Trimming pared 5 bases from V and 10 bases from J, leaving 9 bases between. CDR3 sequence reads: CASSLNDEQFF. The DNA of the CDR3 is TGTGCCAGCAGCCTAAATGACGAGCAGTTCTTC.

The gene calls are TRBV6-5 and TRBJ1-2, with TRBD1 matching 7 bases. V shed 0 bases, J shed 4 bases, and the junction held 5 bases outside the gene matches. CDR3 length: 15 residues. Germline V CDR1 and CDR2: MNHEY, SVGAGI. The DNA for the CDR3 is TGTGCCAGCAGTTACTCGACACAGGGGAGCTATGGCTACACCTTC. Protein product: CASSYSTQGSYGYTF.

The J gene is TRBJ1-1, the V gene TRBV11-2; maybe TRBD1 (5 bases). Germline loops: CDR1 SGHAT, CDR2 FQNNGV. The CDR3 spans 16 residues. Trimming took off 2 bases at V and 2 bases at J, with 15 bases between the two ends. The CDR3 sequence: CASSLFKWGGNTEAFF. The CDR3 DNA sequence: TGTGCCAGCAGCTTATTCAAATGGGGCGGTAACACTGAAGCTTTCTTT. The full variable domain, in which reference TRBV11-2 and TRBJ1-1 provide the parts outside the CDR3, is EAGVAQSPRYKIIEKRQSVAFWCNPISGHATLYWYQQILGQGPKLLIQFQNNGVVDDSQLPKDRFSAERLKGVDSTLKIQPAKLEDSAVYLCASSLFKWGGNTEAFFGQGTRLTVV.

In its sample, this clone was seen a few times. The J gene is TRBJ2-3, the V gene TRBV9; TRBD2 is a possible D gene (7 bases). The CDR3 extends over 16 amino acids. V lost 0 bases and J 1 base, leaving 12 bases between the germline ends. Germline V gene sequence: CDR1 SGDLS, CDR2 YYNGEE. The CDR3 loop reads CASSVVAGAGTDTQYF. The CDR3 DNA sequence: TGTGCCAGCAGCGTAGTCGCGGGGGCAGGCACAGATACGCAGTATTTT.

This chain joins TRBV9 and TRBJ2-1, with 12 bases that match TRBD2. V trimming: 0 bases; J trimming: 4 bases; junction bases outside the gene matches: 5. This CDR3 is built from 17 residues. Germline CDR1 is SGDLS and CDR2 is YYNGEE. This CDR3 is CASSVVPSGGEYNEQFF. The CDR3 nucleotides are TGTGCCAGCAGCGTAGTCCCTAGCGGGGGGGAATACAATGAGCAGTTCTTC.

The genes are TRBV10-3 and TRBJ2-3; 9 bases match TRBD2. Germline CDR1 reads ENHRY; CDR2 reads SYGVKD. Losses at the gene ends were 7 bases for V and 0 bases for J; bases not matched to a gene: 5. This CDR3 comprises 15 residues. The CDR3 DNA follows: TGTGCCATCAAGACTAGCGGAGGGAGCACAGATACGCAGTATTTT. It yields the protein CAIKTSGGSTDTQYF.

The V call is TRBV28, the J call TRBJ2-6; perhaps TRBD1 as D (6 bases). Trimming removed 4 bases from V and 1 base from J, with 8 bases in between. In germline, CDR1 is MDHEN, CDR2 SYDVKM. The CDR3 has 15 residues. CDR3 in amino acids: CASSSTGSGANVLTF. DNA for the CDR3: TGTGCCAGCAGTTCAACAGGGTCTGGGGCCAACGTCCTGACTTTC.

The chain uses TRBV10-3 and TRBJ1-1; 9 positions agree with TRBD1. Looked up from germline, CDR1 is ENHRY and CDR2 is SYGVKD. The CDR3 contains 13 residues. The junction had 9 bases not matched to a gene; V was cut back by 6 bases and J by 10 bases. The CDR3 region has the DNA TGTGCCATCAGCGCCCGACAGGGGGTTGGAGCTTTCTTT. Its protein product is CAISARQGVGAFF.

The V and J genes are TRBV9 and TRBJ1-3; D may be TRBD1 (5 bases). The CDR3 loop spans 16 amino acids. The germline gives CDR1 SGDLS, CDR2 YYNGEE. V gave up 0 bases and J gave up 2 bases, with 12 bases separating them. As DNA, the CDR3 is TGTGCCAGCAGCGTAGGGCGGGACTACACTGGAAACACCATATATTTT. Residues: CASSVGRDYTGNTIYF.

This sequence joins TRBV29-1 and TRBJ2-3; D possibly corresponds to TRBD2 (6 bases). V lost 1 base, J lost 3 bases, and 17 bases lay in between. CDR1 and CDR2 (germline): SQVTM, ANQGSEA. The CDR3 has 16 amino acids. The CDR3 DNA follows: TGCAGCGTTGAAGGCCGCGTAGGGCGGGGTACAGATACGCAGTATTTT. Translated, it gives CSVEGRVGRGTDTQYF.

This clone was seen a handful of times. V gene TRBV6-5 combines with J gene TRBJ1-2; D perhaps matches TRBD1 (5 bases). Germline CDR1 and CDR2: MNHEY and SVGAGI. CDR3 length: 13 amino acids. V was pared by 3 bases and J by 8 bases, with 13 bases between. CDR3 loop: CASSYIQGQGYTF. In DNA, the CDR3 is TGTGCCAGCAGTTATATCCAGGGTCAGGGCTACACCTTC.

This clone was found once. The chain recombines TRBV5-5 with TRBJ1-5; D gene uncertain. V was cut by 1 base and J by 5 bases, with 10 bases left in between. Germline V gene data show CDR1 as SGHKS and CDR2 as YYEKEE (reference sequence). The CDR3 length is 14 residues. CDR3 region: CASSLMSNYQPQHF. The CDR3 DNA follows: TGTGCCAGCAGCTTGATGAGTAATTATCAGCCCCAGCATTTT.

This clone was picked up a small number of times. V usage is TRBV11-2 and J usage is TRBJ1-5; a weak D match, TRBD1 (6 bases). The CDR3 runs to 15 residues. Germline loops: CDR1 SGHAT, CDR2 FQNNGV. Deletions cut 5 bases from V and 0 bases from J, with 11 bases between. Here the CDR3 reads CASSQDSLSNQPQHF. CDR3 nucleotide sequence: TGTGCCAGCAGCCAGGACAGCCTTAGCAATCAGCCCCAGCATTTT. The entire variable domain, with the rest obtained from reference TRBV11-2 and TRBJ1-5, is as follows: EAGVAQSPRYKIIEKRQSVAFWCNPISGHATLYWYQQILGQGPKLLIQFQNNGVVDDSQLPKDRFSAERLKGVDSTLKIQPAKLEDSAVYLCASSQDSLSNQPQHFGDGTRLSIL.

This clone was picked up one time. J is TRBJ1-4 and V is TRBV9; D gene ambiguous. The V gene lost 3 bases and the J gene lost 1 base, with 7 bases spanning the gap. Germline-derived CDR1 and CDR2 are SGDLS and YYNGEE. This CDR3 region has 14 residues. The CDR3, as DNA: TGTGCCAGCAGCGCCCGGGTAACTAATGAAAAACTGTTTTTT. It codes for CASSARVTNEKLFF.

CDR3 residues: CASSPQGGARTEKLFF. For the CDR3, the DNA is TGTGCCAGCAGCCCTCAGGGGGGGGCGCGTACTGAAAAACTGTTTTTT. The V and J genes are TRBV14 and TRBJ1-4; 7 nucleotides line up with TRBD1. The CDR3 contains 16 residues. Germline-derived CDR1 and CDR2 are SGHDN and FVKESK. V dropped 4 bases and J dropped 7; count of bases not matched to a gene: 12.

The chain's CDR3 is CASSQPGQTPYGYTF. The CDR3, as DNA: TGTGCCAGCAGCCAACCGGGACAGACCCCCTATGGCTACACCTTC. The chain uses TRBV4-2 and TRBJ1-2; 7 bases agree with TRBD1. The V gene end was trimmed by 2 bases and the J gene end by 4 bases; junction bases not matched to a gene: 7. The CDR3 is 15 amino acids. Germline V gives CDR1 LGHNA, CDR2 YNFKEQ.

The gene calls are TRBV18 and TRBJ1-1, with D possibly matching TRBD1 (5 bases). From germline, CDR1 is KGHSH and CDR2 LQKENI. The ends were cut back, 5 bases at V and 6 bases at J, with 10 bases in the middle. This CDR3 comprises 12 residues. Here the CDR3 DNA reads TGTGCCAGCTCAGTTCAGGGCGCTGAAGCTTTCTTT. Translation gives CASSVQGAEAFF.